The 3 T cell receptor beta chains given below trace back to one sample, sequenced in a study of type 1 and type 2 diabetes patients. Amplification started from genomic DNA. A primer set of 30 forward and 13 reverse primers amplified the CDR3. TCRdb redid the calling of the multiplex PCR reads with MiXCR, one entry per CDR3 protein. The repertoire holds about 270,000 distinct CDR3 sequences, with 47% as singletons. Sequencing was done on a sample of peripheral blood mononuclear cells (PBMCs). The receptor set was obtained from a young man with type 2 diabetes.

The chain is built from TRBV4-1 and TRBJ2-1; 7 nucleotides align to TRBD1. Germline CDR1 MGHRA, CDR2 YSYEKL. The V gene end was trimmed by 6 bases and the J gene end by 7 bases; junction bases not matched to a gene: 12. This CDR3 comprises 15 residues. The CDR3 nucleotides are TGCGCCAGCAGACTCTCGGACAGGTCGATTAATGAGCAGTTCTTC. It encodes CASRLSDRSINEQFF.

The chain is built from TRBV7-2 and TRBJ2-5; the match to TRBD2 covers 14 bases. The CDR3 loop spans 17 amino acids. From germline, CDR1 is SGHTA and CDR2 FQGNSA. J lost 5 bases, V lost 6 bases, and 11 bases had no gene match. The chain's CDR3 is CASRPSPGLAGEETQYF. The CDR3 DNA sequence: TGTGCCAGCAGGCCATCTCCGGGACTAGCGGGAGAGGAGACCCAGTACTTC.

This clonotype was seen a single time. V is TRBV7-2 and J is TRBJ1-1; 8 bases line up with TRBD1. V was pared by 2 bases and J by 2 bases, with 4 bases of the junction left unmatched. The CDR3 spans 15 residues. Per the germline V gene, CDR1 is SGHTA and CDR2 is FQGNSA. As DNA, the CDR3 is TGTGCCAGCAGCTTAACAGCAGGGGGCAACACTGAAGCTTTCTTT. Its translation is CASSLTAGGNTEAFF.